This T cell receptor (beta chain) stems from a study of cytomegalovirus exposure and HLA in healthy donors. The PCR ran on 60 Vbeta and 13 Jbeta primers. Produced via immunoSEQ multiplex PCR; TCRdb's table is partial and in-frame only. Among under 250,000 clones listed, around 73% were seen once. Study findings and constraints: Rare TCR sequences predominated, though certain public TCRs were found in many donors. Indistinguishable V segments such as TRBV6-2 and TRBV6-3 were excluded. A cluster of highly shared sequence variants was likely a sequencing artifact.

This CDR3 has 15 residues. Germline V CDR1 and CDR2: SGHAT, FQNNGV. After removal of 1 base from V and 2 bases from J, the junction contained 5 bases not matched to a gene. This clone was detected only once. What it binds is not known. The gene calls are TRBV11-2 and TRBJ2-7; 7 nucleotides agree with TRBD2. Source material: PBMCs. The sequence derives from a male donor in good health and CMV-seronegative. Written as DNA, the CDR3 is TGTGCCAGCAGCTTAGTTCGCGGGGGAACCTACGAGCAGTACTTC. It translates to CASSLVRGGTYEQYF. Full variable domain (rest looked up from reference TRBV11-2 and TRBJ2-7): EAGVAQSPRYKIIEKRQSVAFWCNPISGHATLYWYQQILGQGPKLLIQFQNNGVVDDSQLPKDRFSAERLKGVDSTLKIQPAKLEDSAVYLCASSLVRGGTYEQYFGPGTRLTVT.